The present TCR beta chain was sequenced within a study of blood T cell repertoires in COVID-19. Background on the study: Whether acute or convalescent, the COVID-19 samples came from the United States, Italy and Spain. Sample material is recorded as cDNA or gDNA derived from T cells, B-cell-depleted T cells, or PBMCs.

The germline gives CDR1 KGHSH, CDR2 LQKENI. V lost 1 base to trimming and J lost 4 bases, with 13 bases between them. CDR3 length: 15 residues. Original processing notes: Quantification of nucleated cells was approximated via reference gene primer amplification. Only in-frame clones appear in the TCRdb table, and some are missing; sequencing was by immunoSEQ multiplex PCR. V, J and clone size are taken as reported in that table, and D and trimming were inferred from the DNA itself. The sample holds 100,000 or so clones, more than 85% seen once. This clonotype originated in a young man in a cohort sampled during active COVID-19. This rearrangement joins TRBV18 to TRBJ1-2, with D possibly matching TRBD1 (6 bases). The specimen was peripheral blood. The CDR3 loop is CASSPLTGLSYGYTF. The DNA of the CDR3 is TGTGCCAGCTCACCACTGACAGGACTCAGCTATGGCTACACCTTC.